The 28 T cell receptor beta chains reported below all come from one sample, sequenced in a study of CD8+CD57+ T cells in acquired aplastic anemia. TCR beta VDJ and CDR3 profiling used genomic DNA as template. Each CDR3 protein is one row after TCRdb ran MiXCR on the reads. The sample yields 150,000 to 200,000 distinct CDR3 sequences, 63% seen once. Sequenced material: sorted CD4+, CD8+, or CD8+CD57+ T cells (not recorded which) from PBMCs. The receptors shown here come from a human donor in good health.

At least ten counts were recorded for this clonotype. The CDR3 here is CASSPPLAGVETQYF. CDR3 in DNA: TGTGCCAGCAGCCCGCCGCTGGCGGGAGTTGAGACCCAGTACTTC. The rearrangement uses TRBV3-1 and TRBJ2-5; 7 nucleotides line up with TRBD2. V shed 4 bases, J shed 5 bases, and the junction held 10 bases outside the gene matches. This CDR3 region has 15 residues. The germline V gene encodes CDR1 LGHDT and CDR2 YNNKEL (reference sequence).

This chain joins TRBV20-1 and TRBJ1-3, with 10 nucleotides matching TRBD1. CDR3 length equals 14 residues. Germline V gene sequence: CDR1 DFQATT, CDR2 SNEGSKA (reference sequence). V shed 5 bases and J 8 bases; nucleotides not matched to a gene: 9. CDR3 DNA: TGCAGTGCTGCCTCCGGGACAGGGGCAGACACCATATATTTT. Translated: CSAASGTGADTIYF.

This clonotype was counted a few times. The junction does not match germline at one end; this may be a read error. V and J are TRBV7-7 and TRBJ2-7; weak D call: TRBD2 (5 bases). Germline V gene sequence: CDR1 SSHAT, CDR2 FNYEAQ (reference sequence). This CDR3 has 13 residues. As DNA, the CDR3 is TGTGCTAGCAGCTTAAGGGAAGGAGGCGAGCAGTACTTC. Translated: CASSLREGGEQYF.

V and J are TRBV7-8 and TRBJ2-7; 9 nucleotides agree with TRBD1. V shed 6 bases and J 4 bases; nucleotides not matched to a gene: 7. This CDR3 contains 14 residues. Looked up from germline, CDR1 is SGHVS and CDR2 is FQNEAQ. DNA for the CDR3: TGTGCCAGCAGGGCCGGGACAGGGATTTACGAGCAGTACTTC. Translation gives CASRAGTGIYEQYF. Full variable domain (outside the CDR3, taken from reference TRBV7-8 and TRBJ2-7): GAGVSQSPRYKVAKRGQDVALRCDPISGHVSLFWYQQALGQGPEFLTYFQNEAQLDKSGLPSDRFFAERPEGSVSTLKIQRTQQEDSAVYLCASRAGTGIYEQYFGPGTRLTVT.

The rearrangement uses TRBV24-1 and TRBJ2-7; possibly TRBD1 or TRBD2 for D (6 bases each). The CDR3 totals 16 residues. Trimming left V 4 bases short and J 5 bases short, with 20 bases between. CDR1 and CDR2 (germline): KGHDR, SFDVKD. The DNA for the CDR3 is TGTGCCACCAGTGACTCAAAACGGGGGCAGGGCAACGAGCAGTACTTC. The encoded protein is CATSDSKRGQGNEQYF.

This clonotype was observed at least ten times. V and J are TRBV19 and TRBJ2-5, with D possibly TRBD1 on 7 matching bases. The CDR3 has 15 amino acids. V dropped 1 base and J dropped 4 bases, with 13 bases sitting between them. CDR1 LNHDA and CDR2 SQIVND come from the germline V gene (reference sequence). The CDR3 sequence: CASSIGPEGAETQYF. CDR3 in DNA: TGTGCCAGTAGTATAGGCCCGGAGGGGGCAGAGACCCAGTACTTC.

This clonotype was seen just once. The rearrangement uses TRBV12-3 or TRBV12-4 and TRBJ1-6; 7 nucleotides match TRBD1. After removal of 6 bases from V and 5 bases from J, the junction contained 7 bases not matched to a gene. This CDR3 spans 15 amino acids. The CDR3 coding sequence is TGTGCCAGCAGACTCCACAGGGGCAATAATTCACCCCTCCACTTT. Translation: CASRLHRGNNSPLHF.

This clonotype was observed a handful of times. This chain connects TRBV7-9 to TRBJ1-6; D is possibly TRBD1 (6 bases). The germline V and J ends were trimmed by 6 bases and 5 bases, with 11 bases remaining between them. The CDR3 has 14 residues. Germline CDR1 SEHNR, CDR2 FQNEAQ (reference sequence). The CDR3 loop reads CASSFGQNNSPLHF. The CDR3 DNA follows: TGTGCCAGCAGTTTTGGACAGAATAATTCACCCCTCCACTTT.

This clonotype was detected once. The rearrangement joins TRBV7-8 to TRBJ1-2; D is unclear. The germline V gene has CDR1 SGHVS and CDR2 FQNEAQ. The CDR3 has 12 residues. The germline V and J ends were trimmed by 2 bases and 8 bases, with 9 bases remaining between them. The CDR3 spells CASSLTSGGYTF. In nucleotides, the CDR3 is TGTGCCAGCAGCTTAACGAGTGGCGGCTACACCTTC.

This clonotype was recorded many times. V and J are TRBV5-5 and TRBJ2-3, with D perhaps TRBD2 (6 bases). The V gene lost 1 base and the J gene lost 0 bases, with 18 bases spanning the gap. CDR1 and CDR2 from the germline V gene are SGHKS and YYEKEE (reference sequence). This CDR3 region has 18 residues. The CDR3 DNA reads TGTGCCAGCAGCTTGTTCCCATTGGTAGCGGCAAGCACAGATACGCAGTATTTT. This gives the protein CASSLFPLVAASTDTQYF.

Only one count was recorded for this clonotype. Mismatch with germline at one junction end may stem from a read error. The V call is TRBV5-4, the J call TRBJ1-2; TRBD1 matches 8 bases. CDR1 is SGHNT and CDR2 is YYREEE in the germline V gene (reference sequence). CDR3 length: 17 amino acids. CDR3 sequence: CASSPAGQELTNYGHTF. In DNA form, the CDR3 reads TGTGCCAGCAGCCCAGCGGGACAGGAGCTCACTAACTATGGCCACACCTTC.

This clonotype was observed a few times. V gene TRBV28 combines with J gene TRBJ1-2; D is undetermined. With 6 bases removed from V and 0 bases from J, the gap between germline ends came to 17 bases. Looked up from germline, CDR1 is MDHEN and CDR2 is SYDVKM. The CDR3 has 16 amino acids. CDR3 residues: CASSDLVVKANYGYTF. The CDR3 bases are TGTGCCAGCAGCGACTTAGTAGTCAAAGCTAACTATGGCTACACCTTC.

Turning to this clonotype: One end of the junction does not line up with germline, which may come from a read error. DNA of the CDR3: TGTGCCATCAGTGAGTCTATAGGGGGCGGTGAGACCCAGCACTTC. Translation: CAISESIGGGETQHF. The chain has TRBV10-3 and TRBJ2-5; 7 bases agree with TRBD1. The CDR3 is 15 residues long. The germline gives CDR1 ENHRY, CDR2 SYGVKD.

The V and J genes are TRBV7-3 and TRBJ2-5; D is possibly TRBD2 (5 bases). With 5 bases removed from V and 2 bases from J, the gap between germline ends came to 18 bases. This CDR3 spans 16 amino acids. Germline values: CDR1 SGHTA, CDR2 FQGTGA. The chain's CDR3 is CASSLRSAREQETQYF. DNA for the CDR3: TGTGCCAGCAGCCTCCGTAGCGCTCGCGAACAAGAGACCCAGTACTTC.

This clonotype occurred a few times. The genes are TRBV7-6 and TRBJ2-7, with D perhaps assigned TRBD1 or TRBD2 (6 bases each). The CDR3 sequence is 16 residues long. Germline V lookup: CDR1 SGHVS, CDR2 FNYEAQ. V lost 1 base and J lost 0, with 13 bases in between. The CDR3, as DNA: TGTGCCAGCAGCTTAGGCGGGACATTCAGCTCCTACGAGCAGTACTTC. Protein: CASSLGGTFSSYEQYF.

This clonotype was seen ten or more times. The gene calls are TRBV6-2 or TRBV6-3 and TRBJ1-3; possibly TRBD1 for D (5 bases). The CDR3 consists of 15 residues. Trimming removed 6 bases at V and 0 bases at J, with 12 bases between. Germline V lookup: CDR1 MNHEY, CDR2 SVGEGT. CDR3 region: CASRGLPSSGNTIYF. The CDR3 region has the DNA TGTGCCAGCAGGGGACTCCCGAGCTCTGGAAACACCATATATTTT.

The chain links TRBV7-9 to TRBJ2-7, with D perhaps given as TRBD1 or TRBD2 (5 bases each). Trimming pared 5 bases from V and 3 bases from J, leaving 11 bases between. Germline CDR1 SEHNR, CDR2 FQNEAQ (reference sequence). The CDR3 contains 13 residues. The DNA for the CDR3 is TGTGCCAGCAGCGCCATGGGGGACTACGAGCAGTACTTC. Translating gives CASSAMGDYEQYF.

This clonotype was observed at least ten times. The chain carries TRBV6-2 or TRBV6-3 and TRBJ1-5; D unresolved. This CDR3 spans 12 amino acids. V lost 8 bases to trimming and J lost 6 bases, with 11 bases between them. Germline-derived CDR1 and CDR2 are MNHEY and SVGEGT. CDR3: CASARTSQPQHF. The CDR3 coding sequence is TGTGCCAGCGCCAGGACGAGTCAGCCCCAGCATTTT.

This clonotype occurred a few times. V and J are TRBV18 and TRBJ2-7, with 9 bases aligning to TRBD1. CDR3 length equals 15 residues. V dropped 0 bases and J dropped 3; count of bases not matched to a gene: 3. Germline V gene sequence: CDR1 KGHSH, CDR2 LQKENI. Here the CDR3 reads CASSPPGQGLYEQYF. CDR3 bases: TGTGCCAGCTCACCACCGGGACAGGGACTCTACGAGCAGTACTTC.

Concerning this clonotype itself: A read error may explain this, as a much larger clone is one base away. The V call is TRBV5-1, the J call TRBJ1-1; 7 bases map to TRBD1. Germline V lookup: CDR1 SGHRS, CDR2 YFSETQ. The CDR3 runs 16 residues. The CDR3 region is CASSLGGGGMNAEAFF. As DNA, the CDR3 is TGCGCCAGCAGCTTGGGGGGAGGGGGCATGAACGCTGAAGCTTTCTTT.

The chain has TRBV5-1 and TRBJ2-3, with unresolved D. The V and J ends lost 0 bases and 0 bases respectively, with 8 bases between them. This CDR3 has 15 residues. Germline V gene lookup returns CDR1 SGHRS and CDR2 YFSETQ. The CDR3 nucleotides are TGCGCCAGCAGCTTGGAACAGAGTAGCACAGATACGCAGTATTTT. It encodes CASSLEQSSTDTQYF.

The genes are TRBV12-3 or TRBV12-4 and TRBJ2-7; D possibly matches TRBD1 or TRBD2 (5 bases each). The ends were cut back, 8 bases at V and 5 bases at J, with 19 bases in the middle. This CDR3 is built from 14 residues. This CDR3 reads CASSSGTLVDEQYF. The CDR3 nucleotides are TGTGCCAGCTCCTCCGGGACCCTCGTGGACGAGCAGTACTTC.

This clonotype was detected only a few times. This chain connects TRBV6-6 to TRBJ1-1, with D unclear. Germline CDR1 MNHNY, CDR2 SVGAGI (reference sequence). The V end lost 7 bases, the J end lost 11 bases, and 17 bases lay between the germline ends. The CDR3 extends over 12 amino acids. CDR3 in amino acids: CASIHPGGWAFF. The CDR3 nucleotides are TGTGCCAGCATTCATCCGGGCGGGTGGGCTTTCTTT.

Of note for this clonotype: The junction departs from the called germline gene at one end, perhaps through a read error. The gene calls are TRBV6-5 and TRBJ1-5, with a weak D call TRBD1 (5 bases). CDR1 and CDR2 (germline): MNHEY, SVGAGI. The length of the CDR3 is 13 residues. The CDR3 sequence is CASSLGPNQPRHF. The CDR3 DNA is TGTGCCAGCAGCCTGGGGCCTAATCAGCCCCGGCATTTT.

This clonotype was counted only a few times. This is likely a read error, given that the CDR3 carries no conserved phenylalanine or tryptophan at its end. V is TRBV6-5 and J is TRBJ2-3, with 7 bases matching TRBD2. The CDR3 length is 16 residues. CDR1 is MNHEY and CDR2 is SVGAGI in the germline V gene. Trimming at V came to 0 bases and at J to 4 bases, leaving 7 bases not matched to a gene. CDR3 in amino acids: CASSYSGSGWADTQYV. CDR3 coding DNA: TGTGCCAGCAGTTACTCTGGTAGCGGGTGGGCAGATACGCAGTATGTT.

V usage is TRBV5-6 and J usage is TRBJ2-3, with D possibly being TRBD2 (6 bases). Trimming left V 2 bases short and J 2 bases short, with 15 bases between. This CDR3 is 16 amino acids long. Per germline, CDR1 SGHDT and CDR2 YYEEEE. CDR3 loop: CASSFTGVHPTDTQYF. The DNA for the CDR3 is TGTGCCAGCAGCTTTACGGGGGTCCACCCCACAGATACGCAGTATTTT.

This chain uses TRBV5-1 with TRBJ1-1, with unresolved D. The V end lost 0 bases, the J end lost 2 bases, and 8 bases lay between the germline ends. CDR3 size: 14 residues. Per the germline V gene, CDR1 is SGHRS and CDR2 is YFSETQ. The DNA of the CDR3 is TGCGCCAGCAGCTTGGCCGCAGCCAACACTGAAGCTTTCTTT. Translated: CASSLAAANTEAFF.

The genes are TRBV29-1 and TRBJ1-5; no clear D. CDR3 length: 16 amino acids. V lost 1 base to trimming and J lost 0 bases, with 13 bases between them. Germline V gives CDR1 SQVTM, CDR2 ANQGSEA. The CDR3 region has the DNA TGCAGCGTTGAAGTTAAAACACCAAATAGCAATCAGCCCCAGCATTTT. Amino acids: CSVEVKTPNSNQPQHF.